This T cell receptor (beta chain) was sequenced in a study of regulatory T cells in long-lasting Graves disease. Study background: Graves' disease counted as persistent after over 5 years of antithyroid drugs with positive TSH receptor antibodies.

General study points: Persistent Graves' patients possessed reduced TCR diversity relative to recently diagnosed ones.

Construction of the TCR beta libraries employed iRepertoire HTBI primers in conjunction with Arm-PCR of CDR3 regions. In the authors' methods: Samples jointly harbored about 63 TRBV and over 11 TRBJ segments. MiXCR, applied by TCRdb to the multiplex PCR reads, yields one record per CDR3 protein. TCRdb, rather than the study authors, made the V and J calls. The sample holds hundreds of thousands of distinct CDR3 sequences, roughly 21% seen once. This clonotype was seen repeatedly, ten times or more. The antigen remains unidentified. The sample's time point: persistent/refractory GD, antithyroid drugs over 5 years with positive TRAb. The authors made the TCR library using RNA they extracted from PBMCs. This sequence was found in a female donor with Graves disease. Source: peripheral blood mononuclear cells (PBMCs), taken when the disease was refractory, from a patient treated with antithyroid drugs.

Here the CDR3 reads CASSLRMYQETQYF. The CDR3 coding sequence is TGTGCCAGCAGTTTGAGGATGTACCAAGAGACCCAGTACTTC. The rearrangement links TRBV12-3 or TRBV12-4 to TRBJ2-5, with D uncertain. Trimming stripped 3 bases from V and 0 bases from J, with 8 bases between. This CDR3 comprises 14 residues.